The clone carrying this T cell receptor beta chain was counted only a few times. Its antigen is undetermined. RNA was isolated and reverse transcribed to cDNA, the sequencing template. Produced via immunoSEQ multiplex PCR; TCRdb's table is partial and in-frame only. The sample consists of roughly 76,000 clones, 29% of them appearing once. Germline CDR1 reads SGHRS; CDR2 reads YFSETQ. CDR3 length: 13 amino acids. After removal of 7 bases from V and 6 bases from J, the junction contained 4 bases not matched to a gene. This sample was taken from a study of CD8+ T cells in alopecia areata. Study findings and constraints: Affected lesional scalp, above all in alopecia totalis/universalis, was more clonal than normal scalp. A great number of expanded lesional clones endured in scalp and blood during tofacitinib.

Treatment reported: oral pan-JAK inhibitor, 5-10 mg twice daily. Obtained from alopecia areata patients were lesional scalp punch biopsies along with peripheral blood. Sorting of PBMCs yielded the CD4+ and CD8+ T cells. This clonotype was obtained from a human donor with alopecia areata. The input for sequencing was CD8+ T cells sorted from blood, taken at week 4, from a patient treated with tofacitinib. The chain combines TRBV5-1 with TRBJ2-3; 11 bases are shared with TRBD2. CDR3 region: CASRLAGTDTQYF. Written as DNA, the CDR3 is TGCGCCAGCCGACTAGCGGGAACGGATACGCAGTATTTT.